This section outlines one T cell receptor beta chain sequence together with its context. Its antigen is unknown. J lost 3 bases, V lost 1 base, and 13 bases had no gene match. Looked up from germline, CDR1 is SGHDN and CDR2 is FVKESK. There are 19 residues in the CDR3. TCRdb reprocessed the 5' RACE reads with MiXCR, giving one entry per CDR3 protein. This sample has more than 350,000 distinct CDR3 sequences, with 8.5% to 10% found just once. This entry is derived from a study of identical twins. Findings and caveats of the study: Excess sharing between twins was weaker in beta out-of-frame sequences.

The source of this sequence is a woman between 50 and 59 years old in good health. The V gene is TRBV14, the J gene TRBJ2-2, with 8 bases identical to TRBD2. Sequencing used naive T cells sorted from blood. The CDR3 loop reads CASSQVLSRREAHTGELFF. For the CDR3, the DNA is TGTGCCAGCAGCCAAGTGCTTTCTAGGCGGGAGGCCCACACCGGGGAGCTGTTTTTT.